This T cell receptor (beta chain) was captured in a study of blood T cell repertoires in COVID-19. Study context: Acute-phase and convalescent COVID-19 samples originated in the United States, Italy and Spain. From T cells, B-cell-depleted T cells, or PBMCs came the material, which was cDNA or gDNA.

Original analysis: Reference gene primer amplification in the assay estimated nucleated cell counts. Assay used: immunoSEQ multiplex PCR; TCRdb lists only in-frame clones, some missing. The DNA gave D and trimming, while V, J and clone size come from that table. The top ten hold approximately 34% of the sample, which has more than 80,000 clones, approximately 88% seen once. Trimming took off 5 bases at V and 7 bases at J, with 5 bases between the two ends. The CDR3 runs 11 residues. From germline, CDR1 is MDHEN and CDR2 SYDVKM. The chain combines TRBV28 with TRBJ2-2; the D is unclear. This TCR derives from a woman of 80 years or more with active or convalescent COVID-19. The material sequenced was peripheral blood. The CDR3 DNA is TGTGCCAGCAGTGGAGTCGGGGAGCTGTTTTTT. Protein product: CASSGVGELFF.